This T cell receptor (beta chain) was found in a study of post-analysis software for immune sequencing data. This CDR3 spans 15 amino acids. The germline V and J ends were trimmed by 1 base and 8 bases, with 14 bases remaining between them. Germline assignment: CDR1 MGHRA and CDR2 YSYEKL. Built from TCR beta cDNA, the libraries had unique molecular identifiers in them. From the PCR reads, TCRdb called clonotypes with MiXCR, one entry per CDR3 protein. The sample holds about 760,000 distinct CDR3 sequences, 25% to 30% seen once. Study observations and caveats: Five or six TRBV segments were significantly more frequent in patients than in controls. TRBV5-6, TRBV5-1 and TRBV20-1 were among these segments. People with multiple sclerosis had a significantly lower normalized Chao1 diversity than controls did.

This clonotype was seen more than once but under ten times. Its antigen is undetermined. The J gene is TRBJ1-4, the V gene TRBV4-1; possible D gene TRBD1, 5 bases. The sequence derives from a girl between 10 and 17 years old with multiple sclerosis. Material for sequencing was blood. The CDR3 is CASSQAGTRGEKLFF. The CDR3 DNA reads TGCGCCAGCAGCCAAGCCGGGACCCGGGGGGAAAAACTGTTTTTT.